Listed here are 2 T cell receptor beta chains from one sample, sequenced in a study of OX40 agonist ivuxolimab in advanced cancers. Data came from immunoSEQ multiplex PCR; TCRdb stores just in-frame clones and leaves some out. Here the sample spans some 42,000 clones, around 87% being singletons. This specimen consisted of CD4+ or CD8+ T cells sorted from blood, obtained in a trial of the OX40 agonist ivuxolimab. The receptor set was obtained from an adult with an advanced solid tumor such as melanoma, head and neck, liver or kidney cancer.

This clone appeared once. This chain connects TRBV5-4 to TRBJ2-3, with D uncertain. Per the germline V gene, CDR1 is SGHNT and CDR2 is YYREEE (reference sequence). This CDR3 is 13 amino acids long. V was clipped by 9 bases and J by 2 bases, with 13 bases between them. The CDR3 DNA reads TGTGCCACCCGCCGAGCATTCACAGATACGCAGTATTTT. This sequence encodes CATRRAFTDTQYF.

CDR3 loop: CATSGESTDTQYF. The CDR3 coding sequence is TGTGCCACCTCGGGAGAAAGCACAGATACGCAGTATTTT. J is TRBJ2-3 and V is TRBV2; a possible D gene is TRBD2 (6 bases). This CDR3 is built from 13 residues. CDR1 and CDR2 (germline): SNHLY, FYNNEI. The V end was cut by 10 bases, the J end by 0 bases, with 11 bases between. Full variable domain (remainder filled in from reference TRBV2 and TRBJ2-3): EPEVTQTPSHQVTQMGQEVILRCVPISNHLYFYWYRQILGQKVEFLVSFYNNEISEKSEIFDDQFSVERPDGSNFTLKIRSTKLEDSAMYFCATSGESTDTQYFGPGTRLTVL.